Detailed here is one T cell receptor beta chain. V lost 5 bases, J lost 4 bases, and 9 bases stayed unmatched. The germline CDR1 and CDR2 sequences are MDHEN and SYDVKM. This CDR3 spans 15 amino acids. Produced via immunoSEQ multiplex PCR; TCRdb's table is partial and in-frame only. The repertoire has about 340,000 clones, approximately 91% of them found once; the top ten carry about 7%. This entry belongs to a study of blood T cell repertoires in COVID-19. The sequencing input was peripheral blood. The source of this sequence is a woman in her 70s with COVID-19, enrolled during active disease. J is TRBJ2-5 and V is TRBV28, with 8 bases matching TRBD2. The DNA for the CDR3 is TGTGCCAGCAGTACAGCGGGGGCCCTAGGAGAGACCCAGTACTTC. Its protein is CASSTAGALGETQYF. Looking up the rest from reference TRBV28 and TRBJ2-5 gives the full variable domain: DVKVTQSSRYLVKRTGEKVFLECVQDMDHENMFWYRQDPGLGLRLIYFSYDVKMKEKGDIPEGYSVSREKKERFSLILESASTNQTSMYLCASSTAGALGETQYFGPGTRLLVL.